Detailed here is one T cell receptor (beta chain). Its antigen is unidentified. This entry belongs to a study of cytomegalovirus exposure and HLA in healthy donors. Study observations and caveats: Most sequenced TCRs were rare (though some public TCRs occurred in many donors). The study designated fewer than 200 TCR beta chains cytomegalovirus-associated.

The CDR3 consists of 15 residues. V was clipped by 5 bases and J by 6 bases; unmatched bases: 11. Looked up from germline, CDR1 is SGHVS and CDR2 is FQNEAQ. Sequencing was performed with immunoSEQ multiplex PCR; in TCRdb, only in-frame clones are kept and a portion is missing. The repertoire includes 100,000 to 150,000 clones, 89% of them detected once, and more than 0.95% sits in the top ten. The rearrangement joins TRBV7-8 to TRBJ1-1, with TRBD1 identical over 8 bases. The clonotype originates from a woman aged 18-29 years in good health and CMV-seronegative. Sequenced: PBMCs. The CDR3 sequence: CASSTSGQGTAEAFF. CDR3 coding DNA: TGTGCCAGCAGCACAAGCGGACAGGGCACGGCTGAAGCTTTCTTT. The full variable domain, completed using reference TRBV7-8 and TRBJ1-1, is GAGVSQSPRYKVAKRGQDVALRCDPISGHVSLFWYQQALGQGPEFLTYFQNEAQLDKSGLPSDRFFAERPEGSVSTLKIQRTQQEDSAVYLCASSTSGQGTAEAFFGQGTRLTVV.